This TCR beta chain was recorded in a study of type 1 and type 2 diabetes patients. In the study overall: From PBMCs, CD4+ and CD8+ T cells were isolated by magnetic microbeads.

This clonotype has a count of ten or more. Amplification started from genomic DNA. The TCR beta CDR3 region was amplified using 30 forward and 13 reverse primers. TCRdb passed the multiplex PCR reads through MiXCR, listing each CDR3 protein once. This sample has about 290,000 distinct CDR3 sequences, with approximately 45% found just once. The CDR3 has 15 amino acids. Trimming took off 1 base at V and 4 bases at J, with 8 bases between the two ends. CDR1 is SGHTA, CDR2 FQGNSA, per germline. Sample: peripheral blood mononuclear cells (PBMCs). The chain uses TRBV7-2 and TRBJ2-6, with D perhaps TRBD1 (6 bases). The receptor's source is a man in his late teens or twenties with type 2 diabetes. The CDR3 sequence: CASSLGGTGANVLTF. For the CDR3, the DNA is TGTGCCAGCAGCTTAGGGGGGACAGGGGCCAACGTCCTGACTTTC.